The next 8 T cell receptor beta chains were all read from a single sample in a study of tissue T cells after allogeneic stem cell transplantation. The data were produced by immunoSEQ multiplex PCR, yet TCRdb's version contains in-frame clones alone and is incomplete. The table records tens of thousands of clones, roughly 72% of them present only once. Sequences were obtained from spleen. The receptors stem from a female BALB/c mouse in good health. For this mouse line, the MHC haplotype is H2-d.

Comment on this clone: The gene names given are mouse names. The DNA ends 1 residue before the CDR3 does, and the rest of the CDR3 is filled in from the germline J gene. J is TRBJ2-7 and V is TRBV3; TRBD2 aligns across 11 bases. J was trimmed by 3 bases and V by 5 bases; bases with no gene match: 6. The CDR3 loop spans 15 amino acids. Germline loops: CDR1 SNHLY, CDR2 FYNGKV (reference sequence). The CDR3 region is CASSPRDWGFYEQYF. CDR3 DNA, as far as it was read: TGTGCCAGCAGCCCTCGGGACTGGGGGTTCTATGAACAGTAC.

This clone was observed a single time. The gene symbols are mouse symbols. The read finishes 1 residue shy of the CDR3 end, and the germline J gene is used to complete it. The chain combines TRBV1 with TRBJ2-3; 8 nucleotides agree with TRBD2. The trim removed 0 bases at V and 1 base at J, leaving 6 bases unmatched. Per the germline V gene, CDR1 is NSQYPW and CDR2 is LRSPGD (reference sequence). The CDR3 sequence is 17 residues long. The CDR3 protein is CTCSADRGGVGAETLYF. CDR3 DNA (partial): TGCACCTGCAGTGCAGATCGGGGGGGCGTTGGTGCAGAAACGCTGTAT.

Points on this clone: The gene symbols are mouse symbols. The CDR3 extends 1 residue past the end of the read, so its final part is completed from the germline J gene. This chain uses TRBV13-2 with TRBJ1-1, with 11 bases lining up with TRBD1. V shed 3 bases and J 4 bases; nucleotides not matched to a gene: 5. Germline V gene lookup returns CDR1 NNHNN and CDR2 SYGAGS (reference sequence). The CDR3 is 15 amino acids. The CDR3 here is CASGGGQGAGTEVFF. The CDR3 DNA, read in part, is TGTGCCAGCGGTGGAGGACAGGGGGCTGGCACAGAAGTCTTC.

Of note for this clone: Gene names refer to mouse genes. The sequenced fragment ends 1 residue before the CDR3 boundary, so the rest is inferred from the germline J gene. This chain links TRBV1 with TRBJ1-1; D not resolved. Germline V gene data show CDR1 as NSQYPW and CDR2 as LRSPGD (reference sequence). The V end lost 0 bases, the J end lost 7 bases, and 9 bases lay between the germline ends. The CDR3 is made up of 13 amino acids. CDR3 DNA, as far as it was read: TGCACCTGCAGTGCAGATCCCTCCATAGAAGTCTTC. Encoded protein: CTCSADPSIEVF. The CDR3 as a whole reads CTCSADPSIEVFF.

With regard to this clone: Genes and germline come from the mouse. Sequencing ends 1 residue short of the CDR3 end; the germline J gene provides the rest. This rearrangement joins TRBV29 to TRBJ2-3; possible D gene TRBD1, 5 bases. The CDR3 length is 13 residues. The ends were cut back, 6 bases at V and 0 bases at J, with 7 bases in the middle. Germline values: CDR1 MSHET, CDR2 SYDVDS. CDR3 sequence reads: CASSSGSAETLYF. The CDR3 bases that were read are TGTGCTAGCAGCTCAGGGAGTGCAGAAACGCTGTAT.

Note on this clone: Gene names are the mouse ones. CDR3 bases read: TGTGCCAGCAGTGAGGACAGGGGGAGTGCAGAAACGCTGTAT. It yields the protein CASSEDRGSAETLY. The complete CDR3 sequence is CASSEDRGSAETLYF. This chain links TRBV13-1 with TRBJ2-3, with 10 bases that match TRBD1. The read stops 1 residue short of the end of the CDR3; the missing end is completed from the germline J gene. The CDR3 loop spans 15 amino acids. Losses at the gene ends were 2 bases for V and 0 bases for J; bases not matched to a gene: 0. Germline assignment: CDR1 NSHNY and CDR2 SYGAGN.

As concerns this clone: Each gene name is a mouse one. The read gets to within 1 residue of the CDR3 end, and the germline J gene fills in the rest. This sequence joins TRBV19 and TRBJ1-2; 11 nucleotides agree with TRBD1. J gave up 0 bases and V 3 bases, and 1 base lay outside the gene matches. The CDR3 runs 15 residues. In germline, CDR1 is FNHDT, CDR2 SITEND (reference sequence). Here the CDR3 reads CASSRTGGANSDYTF. CDR3 DNA, as far as it was read: TGTGCCAGCAGTAGGACAGGGGGCGCAAACTCCGACTACACC.

With regard to this clone: Gene and germline names: mouse. From the germline J gene comes the end of the CDR3, since the read stops 1 residue before it. The genes are TRBV12-1 and TRBJ2-1; 8 bases line up with TRBD2. This CDR3 is 16 amino acids long. Germline loops: CDR1 SGHSN, CDR2 HYEKVE. The J segment lost 3 bases and the V segment lost 1 base, leaving 7 bases of the junction unmatched. The covered CDR3 bases are TGTGCCAGCTCTCTTATCCGGGGGGGGCGCTATGCTGAGCAGTTC. Protein sequence: CASSLIRGGRYAEQF. The whole CDR3 protein reads CASSLIRGGRYAEQFF.